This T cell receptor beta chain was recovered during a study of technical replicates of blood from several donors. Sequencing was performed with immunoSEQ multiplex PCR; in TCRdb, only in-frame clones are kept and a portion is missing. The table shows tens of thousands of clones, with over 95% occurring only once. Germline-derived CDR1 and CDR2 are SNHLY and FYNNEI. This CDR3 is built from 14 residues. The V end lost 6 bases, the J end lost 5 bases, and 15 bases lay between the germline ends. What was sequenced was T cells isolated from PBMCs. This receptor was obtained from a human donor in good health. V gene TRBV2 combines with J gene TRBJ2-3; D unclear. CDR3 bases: TGTGCCAGCAGCCCGTTACCCCCTAGAGATACGCAGTATTTT. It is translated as CASSPLPPRDTQYF.